The 17 T cell receptor beta chains reported below all come from one sample, sequenced in a study of cytomegalovirus exposure and HLA in healthy donors. PCR primers comprised 60 Vbeta and 13 Jbeta primers. TCRdb's table, derived via immunoSEQ multiplex PCR, lists solely in-frame clones and lacks some. The sample consists of some 140,000 clones, about four fifths of them appearing once. The sample consisted of PBMCs. The source of these receptors is a male donor in good health and CMV-seropositive.

This clone appeared once. The chain employs TRBV19 and TRBJ1-6; D not resolved. V dropped 8 bases and J dropped 6 bases, with 17 bases sitting between them. CDR3 length: 15 amino acids. The germline CDR1 and CDR2 sequences are LNHDA and SQIVND (reference sequence). In nucleotides, the CDR3 is TGTGCCAGTCTGCCGGCGGCGGGGTTTAATTCACCCCTCCACTTT. Translated: CASLPAAGFNSPLHF.

The V call is TRBV5-1, the J call TRBJ1-1; D ambiguous. CDR1 and CDR2 from the germline V gene are SGHRS and YFSETQ. The CDR3 covers 14 residues. V was pared by 4 bases and J by 0 bases, with 10 bases between. The CDR3 loop is CASSPVVLNTEAFF. Written as DNA, the CDR3 is TGCGCCAGCAGCCCAGTGGTGTTGAACACTGAAGCTTTCTTT. Full variable domain (missing parts from reference TRBV5-1 and TRBJ1-1): KAGVTQTPRYLIKTRGQQVTLSCSPISGHRSVSWYQQTPGQGLQFLFEYFSETQRNKGNFPGRFSGRQFSNSRSEMNVSTLELGDSALYLCASSPVVLNTEAFFGQGTRLTVV.

The chain has TRBV19 and TRBJ2-2; 8 bases agree with TRBD1. Germline CDR1 is LNHDA and CDR2 is SQIVND (reference sequence). The length of the CDR3 is 15 residues. Trimming took 8 bases from V and 3 from J; bases not matched to a gene: 8. Here the CDR3 DNA reads TGTGCCAGTGGGCAGGGGGCGCGGGACACCGGGGAGCTGTTTTTT. Encoded protein: CASGQGARDTGELFF.

The chain couples TRBV27 to TRBJ1-2; D remains ambiguous. In germline, CDR1 is MNHEY, CDR2 SMNVEV (reference sequence). This CDR3 comprises 15 residues. V dropped 2 bases and J dropped 1 base, with 11 bases sitting between them. CDR3 in amino acids: CASSLAAGYNYGYTF. DNA for the CDR3: TGTGCCAGCAGTTTAGCGGCCGGTTATAACTATGGCTACACCTTC.

J is TRBJ2-1 and V is TRBV4-1; a weak D match, TRBD2 (5 bases). Trimming shortened V by 0 bases and J by 5 bases, and 17 bases separated the two germline ends. This CDR3 is built from 17 residues. Germline loops: CDR1 MGHRA, CDR2 YSYEKL. CDR3 DNA sequence: TGCGCCAGCAGCCAAGAGGGGTACGCGGGCGGTAACAATGAGCAGTTCTTC. Amino acid sequence: CASSQEGYAGGNNEQFF.

V gene TRBV6-5 combines with J gene TRBJ2-2, with 7 positions matching TRBD1. The V gene's germline CDR1 is MNHEY and CDR2 SVGAGI. The CDR3 is 13 amino acids. J was trimmed by 4 bases and V by 4 bases; bases with no gene match: 0. The CDR3 DNA reads TGTGCCAGCAGTTGGGACAGCACCGGGGAGCTGTTTTTT. Residues: CASSWDSTGELFF.

This clone was counted a few times. The chain links TRBV5-6 to TRBJ2-5, with TRBD2 as a possible D gene (6 bases). Trimming took off 6 bases at V and 5 bases at J, with 14 bases between the two ends. Germline loops: CDR1 SGHDT, CDR2 YYEEEE. The CDR3 has 13 amino acids. CDR3 DNA: TGTGCCAGCACCCCGGAGGGCAGGGAGACCCAGTACTTC. This codes for CASTPEGRETQYF.

V is TRBV7-9 and J is TRBJ2-7, with TRBD1 matching 7 bases. The ends lost 3 bases at V and 2 bases at J; junction bases unmatched: 16. The CDR3 loop spans 18 amino acids. Germline loops: CDR1 SEHNR, CDR2 FQNEAQ (reference sequence). Written as DNA, the CDR3 is TGTGCCAGCAGCTTCCCGACAGGGCCCTCTTCAGATACCTACGAGCAGTACTTC. Its translation: CASSFPTGPSSDTYEQYF.

This chain connects TRBV11-3 to TRBJ2-1; maybe TRBD2 (5 bases). Trimming shortened V by 1 base and J by 5 bases, and 9 bases separated the two germline ends. The CDR3 is made up of 14 amino acids. Germline lookup yields CDR1 SGHNT and CDR2 YENEEA. The DNA for the CDR3 is TGTGCCAGCAGCTTAGGAGGGCAGCACAATGAGCAGTTCTTC. This translates into CASSLGGQHNEQFF.

This rearrangement joins TRBV6-1 to TRBJ2-5, with a tentative D call TRBD1 (6 bases). V lost 5 bases to trimming and J lost 5 bases, with 6 bases between them. CDR1 and CDR2 from the germline V gene are MNHNS and SASEGT. The CDR3 covers 11 residues. The DNA of the CDR3 is TGTGCCAGCAGTCAGGGGGAGACCCAGTACTTC. Protein product: CASSQGETQYF.

V and J are TRBV15 and TRBJ2-5; D might be TRBD1 (5 bases). V was pared by 1 base and J by 2 bases, with 11 bases between. There are 15 residues in the CDR3. Germline V gene data show CDR1 as LNHNV and CDR2 as YYDKDF (reference sequence). The CDR3 spells CATSRATVQQETQYF. In DNA form, the CDR3 reads TGTGCCACCAGCAGAGCGACAGTGCAACAAGAGACCCAGTACTTC.

V and J are TRBV7-9 and TRBJ2-3; 7 positions match TRBD2. J gave up 2 bases and V 4 bases, and 6 bases lay outside the gene matches. The germline V gene has CDR1 SEHNR and CDR2 FQNEAQ (reference sequence). The CDR3 extends over 15 amino acids. CDR3 DNA: TGTGCCAGCAGCTCCGGACGGGGGGACACAGATACGCAGTATTTT. This gives the protein CASSSGRGDTDTQYF.

The genes are TRBV4-3 and TRBJ2-7; D remains ambiguous. Germline CDR1 and CDR2: LGHNA and YSLEER. This CDR3 spans 13 amino acids. V dropped 4 bases and J dropped 7 bases, with 14 bases sitting between them. This CDR3 is CASSPDVGFEQYF. The CDR3 bases are TGCGCCAGCAGCCCAGACGTCGGGTTTGAGCAGTACTTC.

J is TRBJ2-1 and V is TRBV7-8; D gene unclear. V lost 3 bases to trimming and J lost 2 bases, with 5 bases between them. This CDR3 spans 13 amino acids. Germline lookup yields CDR1 SGHVS and CDR2 FQNEAQ. For the CDR3, the DNA is TGTGCCAGCAGCTTCTCAGCCTACAATGAGCAGTTCTTC. Translating it yields CASSFSAYNEQFF. The whole variable domain, filled in from reference TRBV7-8 and TRBJ2-1, reads GAGVSQSPRYKVAKRGQDVALRCDPISGHVSLFWYQQALGQGPEFLTYFQNEAQLDKSGLPSDRFFAERPEGSVSTLKIQRTQQEDSAVYLCASSFSAYNEQFFGPGTRLTVL.

Here the CDR3 DNA reads TGTGCCAGCAGAACAGCAGGGGGCACTGAAGCTTTCTTT. Translated: CASRTAGGTEAFF. The gene calls are TRBV6-5 and TRBJ1-1; 7 bases map to TRBD1. The CDR3 sequence is 13 residues long. Trimming took 6 bases from V and 4 from J; bases not matched to a gene: 5. The germline V gene encodes CDR1 MNHEY and CDR2 SVGAGI.

The chain combines TRBV7-8 with TRBJ1-1, with D tentatively TRBD1 (5 bases). The CDR3 sequence is 14 residues long. V lost 7 bases to trimming and J lost 4 bases, with 16 bases between them. Germline CDR1 and CDR2: SGHVS and FQNEAQ. The CDR3 loop reads CASTNMGGVTEAFF. The CDR3 DNA follows: TGTGCCAGCACGAACATGGGGGGAGTCACTGAAGCTTTCTTT.

The chain recombines TRBV5-1 with TRBJ1-5; no clear D. V was cut by 5 bases and J by 7 bases, with 19 bases left in between. Germline assignment: CDR1 SGHRS and CDR2 YFSETQ. The CDR3 contains 15 residues. CDR3 region: CASSTVPGSGQPQHF. As DNA, the CDR3 is TGCGCCAGCAGTACAGTACCAGGTAGCGGACAGCCCCAGCATTTT.